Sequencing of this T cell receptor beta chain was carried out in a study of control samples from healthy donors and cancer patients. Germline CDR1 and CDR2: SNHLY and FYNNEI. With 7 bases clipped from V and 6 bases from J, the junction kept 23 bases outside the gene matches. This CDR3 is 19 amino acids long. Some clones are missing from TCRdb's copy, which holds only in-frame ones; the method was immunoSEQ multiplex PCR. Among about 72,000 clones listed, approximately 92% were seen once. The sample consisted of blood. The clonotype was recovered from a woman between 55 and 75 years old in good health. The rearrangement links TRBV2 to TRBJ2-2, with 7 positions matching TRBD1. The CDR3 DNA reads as TGTGCCAGCATCCGGGTATGGACAGGACCAGATCTGGGTCCCGGGGAGCTGTTTTTT. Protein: CASIRVWTGPDLGPGELFF.